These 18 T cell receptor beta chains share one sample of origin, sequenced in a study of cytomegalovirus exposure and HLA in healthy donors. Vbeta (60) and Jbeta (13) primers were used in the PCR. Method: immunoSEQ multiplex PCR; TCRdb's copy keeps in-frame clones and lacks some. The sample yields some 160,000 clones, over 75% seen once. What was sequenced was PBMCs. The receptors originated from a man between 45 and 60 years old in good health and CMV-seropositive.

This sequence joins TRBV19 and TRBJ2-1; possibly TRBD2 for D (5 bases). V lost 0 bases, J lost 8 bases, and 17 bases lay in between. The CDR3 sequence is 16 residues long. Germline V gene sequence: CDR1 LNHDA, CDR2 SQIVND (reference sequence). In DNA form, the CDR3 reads TGTGCCAGTAGTATAGATCGGGTAGCATCCGGGGATGAGCAGTTCTTC. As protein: CASSIDRVASGDEQFF.

The CDR3 sequence is CASSPSVTDTQYF. In DNA form, the CDR3 reads TGTGCCAGCAGCCCCTCAGTGACAGATACGCAGTATTTT. V and J are TRBV7-9 and TRBJ2-3; D not resolved. CDR1 and CDR2 from the germline V gene are SEHNR and FQNEAQ (reference sequence). This CDR3 spans 13 amino acids. V was trimmed by 5 bases and J by 3 bases, leaving 9 bases between them.

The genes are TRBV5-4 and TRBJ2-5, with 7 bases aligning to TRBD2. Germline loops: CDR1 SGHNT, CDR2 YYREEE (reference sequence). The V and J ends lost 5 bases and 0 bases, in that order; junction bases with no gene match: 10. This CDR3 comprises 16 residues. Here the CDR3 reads CASSIVGGGYQETQYF. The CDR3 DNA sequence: TGTGCCAGCAGTATCGTCGGGGGAGGGTACCAAGAGACCCAGTACTTC.

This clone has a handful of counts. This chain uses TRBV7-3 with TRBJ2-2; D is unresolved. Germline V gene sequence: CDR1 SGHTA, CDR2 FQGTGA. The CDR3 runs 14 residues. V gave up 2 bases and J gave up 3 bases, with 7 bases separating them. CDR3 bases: TGTGCCAGCAGCTTATACAGACACACCGGGGAGCTGTTTTTT. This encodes CASSLYRHTGELFF.

CDR3 DNA sequence: TGTGCCAGCAGCATGAGGACTAGCGGGGGCAACGAGCAGTACTTC. Amino acid sequence: CASSMRTSGGNEQYF. The rearrangement uses TRBV28 and TRBJ2-7, with 13 bases aligning to TRBD2. Germline CDR1 is MDHEN and CDR2 is SYDVKM. The V segment lost 6 bases and the J segment 5 bases; nucleotides outside the gene matches: 7. The CDR3 extends over 15 amino acids. The variable domain in full, with the rest retrieved from reference TRBV28 and TRBJ2-7, is DVKVTQSSRYLVKRTGEKVFLECVQDMDHENMFWYRQDPGLGLRLIYFSYDVKMKEKGDIPEGYSVSREKKERFSLILESASTNQTSMYLCASSMRTSGGNEQYFGPGTRLTVT.

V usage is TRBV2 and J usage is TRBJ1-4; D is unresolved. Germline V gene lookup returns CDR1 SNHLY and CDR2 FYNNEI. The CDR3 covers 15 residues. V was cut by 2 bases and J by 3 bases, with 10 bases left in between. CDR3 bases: TGTGCCAGCAGTGAAAGTGGGCTGGCTAATGAAAAACTGTTTTTT. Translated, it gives CASSESGLANEKLFF. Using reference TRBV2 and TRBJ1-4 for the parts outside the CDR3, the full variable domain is EPEVTQTPSHQVTQMGQEVILRCVPISNHLYFYWYRQILGQKVEFLVSFYNNEISEKSEIFDDQFSVERPDGSNFTLKIRSTKLEDSAMYFCASSESGLANEKLFFGSGTQLSVL.

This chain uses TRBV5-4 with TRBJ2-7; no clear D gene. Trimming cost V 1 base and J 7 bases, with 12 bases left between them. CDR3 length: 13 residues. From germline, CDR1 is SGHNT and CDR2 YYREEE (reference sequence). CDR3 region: CASSLPGSLEQYF. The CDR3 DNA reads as TGTGCCAGCAGCTTGCCGGGTTCTCTGGAGCAGTACTTC.

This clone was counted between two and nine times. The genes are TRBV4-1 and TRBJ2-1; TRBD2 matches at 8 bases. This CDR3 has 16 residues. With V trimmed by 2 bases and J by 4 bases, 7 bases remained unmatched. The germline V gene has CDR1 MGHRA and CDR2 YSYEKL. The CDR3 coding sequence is TGCGCCAGCAGCCAACTCCGGGGGGGAATTTACAATGAGCAGTTCTTC. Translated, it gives CASSQLRGGIYNEQFF.

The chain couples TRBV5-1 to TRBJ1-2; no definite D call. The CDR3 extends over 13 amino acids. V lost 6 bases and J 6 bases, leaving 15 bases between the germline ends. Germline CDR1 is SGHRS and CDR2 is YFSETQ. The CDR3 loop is CASKTDNGDGYTF. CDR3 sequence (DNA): TGCGCCAGCAAAACTGACAACGGTGATGGCTACACCTTC.

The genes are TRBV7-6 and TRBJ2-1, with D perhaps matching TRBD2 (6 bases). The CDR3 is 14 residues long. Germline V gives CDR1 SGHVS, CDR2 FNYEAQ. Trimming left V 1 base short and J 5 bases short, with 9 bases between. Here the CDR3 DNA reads TGTGCCAGCAGCTTAGAACTAGCTAACAATGAGCAGTTCTTC. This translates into CASSLELANNEQFF.

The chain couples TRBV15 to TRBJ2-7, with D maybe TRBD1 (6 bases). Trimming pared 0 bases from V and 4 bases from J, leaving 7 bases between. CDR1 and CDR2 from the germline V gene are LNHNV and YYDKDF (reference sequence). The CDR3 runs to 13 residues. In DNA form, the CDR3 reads TGTGCCACCAGCAGAGAACAGGGTTACGAGCAGTACTTC. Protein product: CATSREQGYEQYF.

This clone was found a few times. CDR3: CASSPATGAYGYTF. CDR3 in DNA: TGTGCCAGCAGCCCAGCGACAGGGGCCTATGGCTACACCTTC. V is TRBV28 and J is TRBJ1-2, with TRBD1 identical over 8 bases. CDR3 length: 14 residues. The germline CDR1 and CDR2 sequences are MDHEN and SYDVKM. The V and J ends lost 6 bases and 4 bases, in that order; junction bases with no gene match: 7.

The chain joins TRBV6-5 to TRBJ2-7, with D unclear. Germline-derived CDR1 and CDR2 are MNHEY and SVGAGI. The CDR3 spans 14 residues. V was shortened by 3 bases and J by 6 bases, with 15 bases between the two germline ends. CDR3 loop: CASSYSLASAEQYF. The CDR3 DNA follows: TGTGCCAGCAGTTATAGCCTGGCGTCAGCCGAGCAGTACTTC.

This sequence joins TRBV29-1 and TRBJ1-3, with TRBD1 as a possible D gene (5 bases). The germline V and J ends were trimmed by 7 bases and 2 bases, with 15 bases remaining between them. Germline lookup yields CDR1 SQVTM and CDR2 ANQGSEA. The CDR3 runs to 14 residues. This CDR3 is CSGGGTGTGNTIYF. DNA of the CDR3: TGCAGCGGGGGGGGGACCGGGACTGGAAACACCATATATTTT.

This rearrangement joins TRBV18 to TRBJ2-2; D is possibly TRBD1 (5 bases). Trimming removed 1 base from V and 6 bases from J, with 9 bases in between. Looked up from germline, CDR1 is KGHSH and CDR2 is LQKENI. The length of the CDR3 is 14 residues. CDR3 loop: CASSPLSRAGELFF. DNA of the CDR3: TGTGCCAGCTCACCACTGAGCAGGGCCGGGGAGCTGTTTTTT.

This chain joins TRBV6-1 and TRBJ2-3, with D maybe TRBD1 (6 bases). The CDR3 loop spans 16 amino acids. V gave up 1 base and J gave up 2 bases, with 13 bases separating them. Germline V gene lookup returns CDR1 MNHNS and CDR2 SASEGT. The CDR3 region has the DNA TGTGCCAGCAGTGAAGTGGACAGACCTTACACAGATACGCAGTATTTT. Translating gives CASSEVDRPYTDTQYF.

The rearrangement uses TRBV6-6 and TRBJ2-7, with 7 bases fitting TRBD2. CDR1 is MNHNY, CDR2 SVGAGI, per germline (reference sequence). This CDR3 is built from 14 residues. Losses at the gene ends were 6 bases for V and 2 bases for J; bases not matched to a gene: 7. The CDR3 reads CASSLRLAPYEQYF. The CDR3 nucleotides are TGTGCCAGCAGCCTCAGACTAGCCCCCTACGAGCAGTACTTC.

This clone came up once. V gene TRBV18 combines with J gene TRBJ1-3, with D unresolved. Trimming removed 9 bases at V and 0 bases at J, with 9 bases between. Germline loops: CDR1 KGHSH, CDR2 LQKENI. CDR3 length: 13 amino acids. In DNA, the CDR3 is TGTGCCAGTCTTAAGAGCTCTGGAAACACCATATATTTT. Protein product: CASLKSSGNTIYF.